This record covers a single TCR beta chain. Its matching antigen is unknown. The sample is drawn from a study of follicular helper T cells after annual influenza vaccination. Study details: Days 0, 7 and 28 post-vaccination were the blood draw times. Study findings and constraints: Each annual vaccination recalled recurring oligoclonal ICOS+CD38+ cTfh clonotypes. Just roughly 9-23% of cells analyzed had recovered productive TCRB sequences. Day 7 ICOS+CD38+ clones were most often found later in ICOS-CD38- cTfh cells.

Time point specified: 2013-2014 season, 7 days after vaccination. Germline V gene data show CDR1 as MNHNS and CDR2 as SASEGT. The CDR3 covers 14 residues. Trimming shortened V by 1 base and J by 4 bases, and 8 bases separated the two germline ends. Profiled with immunoSEQ multiplex PCR; TCRdb holds only in-frame clones, not every one. The sample consists of 9,500 to 10,000 clones, more than 65% of them appearing once. This receptor was taken from an adult who received the influenza vaccine. The chain couples TRBV6-1 to TRBJ1-5; D ambiguous. The source was CXCR5- memory CD4+ T cells sorted from blood, collected 7 days after influenza vaccination. The CDR3 protein is CASSEEERNQPQHF. The CDR3 bases are TGTGCCAGCAGTGAAGAGGAGAGGAATCAGCCCCAGCATTTT.